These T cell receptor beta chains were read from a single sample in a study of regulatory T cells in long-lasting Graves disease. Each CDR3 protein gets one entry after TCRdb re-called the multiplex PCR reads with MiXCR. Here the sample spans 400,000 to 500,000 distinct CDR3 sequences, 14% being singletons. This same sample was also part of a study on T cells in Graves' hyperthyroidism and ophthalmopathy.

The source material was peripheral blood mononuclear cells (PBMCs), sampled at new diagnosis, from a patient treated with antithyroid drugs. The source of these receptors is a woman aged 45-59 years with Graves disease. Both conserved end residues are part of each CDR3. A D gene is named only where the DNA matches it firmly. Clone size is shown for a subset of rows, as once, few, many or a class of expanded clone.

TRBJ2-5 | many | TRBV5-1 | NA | CASSLAPWLAAQETQYF | TGCGCCAGCAGCTTGGCCCCCTGGCTAGCAGCTCAAGAGACCCAGTACTTC
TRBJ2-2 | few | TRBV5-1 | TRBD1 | CASTGQRNTGELFF | TGCGCCAGCACGGGACAGAGGAACACCGGGGAGCTGTTTTTT
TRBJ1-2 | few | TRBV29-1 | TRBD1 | CSVEDRGISNYGYTF | TGCAGCGTTGAGGACAGGGGAATATCTAACTATGGCTACACCTTC
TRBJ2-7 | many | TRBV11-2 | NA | CASSLDAGASDHEQYF | TGTGCCAGCAGCTTAGATGCAGGGGCCTCTGACCACGAGCAGTACTTC
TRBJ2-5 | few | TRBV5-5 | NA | CASSLATAGREETQYF | TGTGCCAGCAGCTTAGCGACGGCAGGGCGGGAAGAGACCCAGTACTTC
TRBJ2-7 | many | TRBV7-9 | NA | CASSLRADEQYF | TGTGCCAGCAGCCTTAGGGCCGACGAGCAGTACTTC
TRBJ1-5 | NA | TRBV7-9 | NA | CASSSSFNQPQHF | TGTGCCAGCAGCTCCAGTTTCAATCAGCCCCAGCATTTT
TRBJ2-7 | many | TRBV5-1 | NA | CASSPQTRNYEQYF | TGCGCCAGCAGCCCCCAGACACGGAACTACGAGCAGTACTTC
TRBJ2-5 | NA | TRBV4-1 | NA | CASSQAGKETQYF | TGCGCCAGCAGCCAAGCAGGGAAAGAGACCCAGTACTTC
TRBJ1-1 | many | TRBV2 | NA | CASTYDSEAFF | TGTGCCAGCACATATGATTCTGAAGCTTTCTTT
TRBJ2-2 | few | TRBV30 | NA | CAWCRGAKNTGELFF | TGTGCCTGGTGCAGGGGAGCGAAGAACACCGGGGAGCTGTTTTTT
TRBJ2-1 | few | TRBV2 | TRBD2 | CASSEVGGRPYNEQFF | TGTGCCAGCAGTGAAGTGGGCGGGAGACCTTACAATGAGCAGTTCTTC
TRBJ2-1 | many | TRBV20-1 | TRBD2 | CSARGREYNNEQFF | TGCAGTGCTAGGGGGCGGGAGTATAACAATGAGCAGTTCTTC
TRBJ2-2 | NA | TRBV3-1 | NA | CASSQEETGELFF | TGTGCCAGCAGCCAAGAGGAGACCGGGGAGCTGTTTTTT
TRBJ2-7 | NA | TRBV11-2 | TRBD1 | CASSLYRGLSYEQYF | TGTGCCAGCAGCTTGTACAGGGGGCTCTCCTACGAGCAGTACTTC
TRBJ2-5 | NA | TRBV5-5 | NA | CASSLSEETQYF | TGTGCCAGCAGCTTGTCAGAGGAGACCCAGTACTTC
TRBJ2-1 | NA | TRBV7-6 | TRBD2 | CASSLALAGGPGENEQFF | TGTGCCAGCAGCTTAGCACTAGCGGGAGGGCCGGGTGAAAATGAGCAGTTCTTC
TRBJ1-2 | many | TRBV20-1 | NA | CSAPLWVDYGYTF | TGCAGTGCCCCGCTTTGGGTTGACTATGGCTACACCTTC
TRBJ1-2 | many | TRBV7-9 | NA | CASSLLVDLYGYTF | TGTGCCAGCAGCTTATTGGTGGATTTGTATGGCTACACCTTC
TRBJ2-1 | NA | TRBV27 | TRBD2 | CASSLGTSGNEQLF | TGTGCCAGCAGTTTGGGGACTAGTGGCAATGAGCAGTTATTC
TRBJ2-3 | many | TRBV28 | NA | CASSSGAKGTDTQYF | TGTGCCAGCAGTTCAGGGGCAAAGGGCACAGATACGCAGTATTTT
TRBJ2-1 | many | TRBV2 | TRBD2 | CASGGLAAWDEQFF | TGTGCCAGCGGGGGACTAGCGGCCTGGGATGAGCAGTTCTTC